This T cell receptor (beta chain) was documented in a study of monozygotic twins with cystic fibrosis. Study observations and caveats: Monozygotic CF twins shared more identical nucleotide clonotypes than unrelated patients. J usage was most co-twin-similar in 8 of 16 pairs, V in 13. Low clonality (median 0.0095) suggested a mostly naive repertoire.

Using immunoSEQ multiplex PCR, the repertoire was profiled, and TCRdb retains in-frame clones only, with some absent. This table has 30,000 to 35,000 clones, approximately 72% appearing once. This clone was picked up a small number of times. Its specificity is not known. The source of this sequence is a girl aged 10-17 years with cystic fibrosis. The sequenced sample was blood.

CDR3: CASSLGGTNEQYF. The CDR3 DNA follows: TGTGCCAGCAGCTTAGGGGGGACGAACGAGCAGTACTTC. The rearrangement uses TRBV7-6 and TRBJ2-7; either TRBD1 or TRBD2 may fit D (5 bases each). From germline, CDR1 is SGHVS and CDR2 FNYEAQ. V was cut by 1 base and J by 5 bases, with 9 bases left in between. The CDR3 extends over 13 amino acids.